A single sample is the source of the 8 T cell receptor beta chains below, sequenced in a study of blood T cells in healthy people across ages. With a J-beta primer mix and a sample-barcoded 5' primer, a second PCR ran 7 to 11 cycles. Using its own MiXCR run on the 5' RACE reads, TCRdb lists one record per CDR3 protein. The repertoire holds around 280,000 distinct CDR3 sequences, with roughly 29% as singletons. The sample was blood. These receptors originate from a woman in her 70s in good health.

This chain joins TRBV24-1 and TRBJ1-2; 8 bases match TRBD1. The trim removed 4 bases at V and 2 bases at J, leaving 11 bases unmatched. The CDR3 spans 17 residues. From germline, CDR1 is KGHDR and CDR2 SFDVKD. CDR3 residues: CATSDDEGTGGNYGYTF. The CDR3 DNA reads as TGTGCCACCAGTGACGACGAGGGGACAGGAGGAAACTATGGCTACACCTTC.

This clonotype was seen repeatedly, ten times or more. The J gene is TRBJ2-7, the V gene TRBV5-1; 7 bases agree with TRBD1. Germline loops: CDR1 SGHRS, CDR2 YFSETQ. The CDR3 is 13 amino acids. The V and J ends lost 5 bases and 3 bases, in that order; junction bases with no gene match: 5. The CDR3 DNA follows: TGCGCCAGCAGGGACCCAGGGGGCTACGAGCAGTACTTC. Protein product: CASRDPGGYEQYF.

There are many counts of this clonotype. The chain uses TRBV7-9 and TRBJ1-2; 7 nucleotides agree with TRBD1. V was clipped by 5 bases and J by 6 bases; unmatched bases: 15. The CDR3 totals 16 residues. Germline-derived CDR1 and CDR2 are SEHNR and FQNEAQ (reference sequence). The CDR3 DNA reads as TGTGCCAGCAGCCCGCCGTCAGGGGGTGGGGTCGATGGCTACACCTTC. Translating it yields CASSPPSGGGVDGYTF.

This clonotype was observed at least ten times. The chain uses TRBV3-1 and TRBJ2-7; TRBD1 might be the D (5 bases). The V and J ends lost 2 bases and 5 bases respectively, with 19 bases between them. Germline V lookup: CDR1 LGHDT, CDR2 YNNKEL (reference sequence). The CDR3 loop spans 16 amino acids. CDR3 DNA: TGTGCCAGCAGCCAAACCCCGGGCAGGGAAGCAGACGAGCAGTACTTC. Protein sequence: CASSQTPGREADEQYF.

This clonotype was seen a few times. This chain uses TRBV20-1 with TRBJ2-1; D remains unclear. Germline V gives CDR1 DFQATT, CDR2 SNEGSKA (reference sequence). V lost 6 bases, J lost 1 base, and 16 bases lay in between. The CDR3 consists of 15 residues. The CDR3 here is CSARTGEVSYNEQFF. CDR3 coding DNA: TGCAGTGCCCGGACGGGCGAGGTATCCTACAATGAGCAGTTCTTC.

The sample holds a few counts of this clonotype. The chain couples TRBV5-6 to TRBJ2-2; 9 nucleotides align to TRBD2. Germline CDR1 and CDR2: SGHDT and YYEEEE. With V trimmed by 4 bases and J by 7 bases, 8 bases remained unmatched. The CDR3 has 15 residues. The CDR3 DNA follows: TGTGCCAGCAGCCCTTTAGCGGGAGAGCGCGGGGAGCTGTTTTTT. Its protein product is CASSPLAGERGELFF. Based on the CDR3 plus reference TRBV5-6 and TRBJ2-2, the full variable domain is DAGVTQSPTHLIKTRGQQVTLRCSPKSGHDTVSWYQQALGQGPQFIFQYYEEEERQRGNFPDRFSGHQFPNYSSELNVNALLLGDSALYLCASSPLAGERGELFFGEGSRLTVL.

This clonotype was seen a handful of times. The gene calls are TRBV6-1 and TRBJ1-4; D not certain. Per germline, CDR1 MNHNS and CDR2 SASEGT. The CDR3 totals 15 residues. Deletions cut 1 base from V and 4 bases from J, with 10 bases between. This chain's CDR3 is CASSEGGRNNEKLFF. CDR3 coding DNA: TGTGCCAGCAGTGAAGGCGGCAGGAATAATGAAAAACTGTTTTTT.

This clonotype was detected only a few times. V and J are TRBV7-9 and TRBJ1-1, with 12 bases that match TRBD1. J was trimmed by 6 bases and V by 6 bases; bases with no gene match: 8. CDR1 and CDR2 (germline): SEHNR, FQNEAQ (reference sequence). This CDR3 has 15 amino acids. CDR3 residues: CASRSGTGGAAEAFF. CDR3 in DNA: TGTGCCAGCAGGTCCGGGACAGGGGGCGCGGCTGAAGCTTTCTTT.